The subject of this entry is one TCR beta chain. The PCR had 60 Vbeta and 13 Jbeta primers. As processed by the authors: In a later analysis, 80 million to 100 million unique TCR beta chains included roughly 11 million shared by two or more donors. Assay: immunoSEQ multiplex PCR; the TCRdb copy retains only in-frame clones and omits some. V, J and clone size are taken as reported in that table, and D and trimming were inferred from the DNA itself. The profile shows roughly 190,000 clones, about 80% of them singletons. The entry originates in a study of cytomegalovirus exposure and HLA in healthy donors. Trimming shortened V by 4 bases and J by 8 bases, and 21 bases separated the two germline ends. Looked up from germline, CDR1 is SGHRS and CDR2 is YFSETQ. This CDR3 is 15 amino acids long.

The sample was PBMCs. This receptor was taken from a woman aged 25 to 39 in good health and CMV-seropositive. V is TRBV5-1 and J is TRBJ1-2; weak D call: TRBD1 (6 bases). The CDR3 nucleotides read TGCGCCAGCAGCCCCGGCATGGGGGCTCTGGAGGGCTACACCTTC. The encoded protein is CASSPGMGALEGYTF.